This T cell receptor beta chain was recovered during a study of shared clonotypes between healthy human individuals. This CDR3 has 14 residues. V gave up 5 bases and J gave up 3 bases; unmatched junction bases: 3. Germline CDR1 is SGHAT and CDR2 is FQDESV (reference sequence). Naive CD8 cells comprised CD45RO-negative, CCR7-positively selected cells, excluding terminally differentiated effector memory CD45RA+ cells. Only in-frame clones appear in the TCRdb table, and some are missing; sequencing was by immunoSEQ multiplex PCR. Counted here are around 1,900,000 clones, approximately 92% occurring once; the ten biggest clones make up around 1.7%.

The chain is built from TRBV11-1 and TRBJ2-5; 10 bases are shared with TRBD2. Sequencing was performed on naive CD8+ T cells from PBMCs. This receptor was identified in a man aged 18 to 30 in good health. Some clones in this sample may be carry-over from other donors' samples. As DNA, the CDR3 is TGTGCCAGCAGCCCTCTAGCGGGAGAAGAGACCCAGTACTTC. Translated: CASSPLAGEETQYF.